The rows below give T cell receptor beta chains drawn from one sample of a study of T cells in Graves' hyperthyroidism and ophthalmopathy. From the multiplex PCR reads, TCRdb called clonotypes with MiXCR, one entry per CDR3 protein. This sample carries about 740,000 distinct CDR3 sequences, approximately 15% of them seen once, and the ten largest clones take 10%. The specimen sequenced was blood. The receptors here all came from a young woman with Graves' hyperthyroidism. CDR3s include the opening cysteine and the closing phenylalanine or tryptophan. The order of the fields is D gene, V gene, J gene, clone size, CDR3 protein, CDR3 DNA. A D gene is named only where the DNA matches it firmly. Some rows have no size entry. The others give once, few or many, or a class for an expanded clone.

D: -; V: TRBV7-9; J: TRBJ2-1; size: -; CDR3: CASSLGLWVEESYNEQFF; DNA: TGTGCCAGCAGCTTAGGGTTGTGGGTGGAGGAATCCTACAATGAGCAGTTCTTC
D: TRBD2; V: TRBV7-9; J: TRBJ2-5; size: few; CDR3: CASSLLGGPSRTQYF; DNA: TGTGCCAGCAGCTTACTGGGAGGGCCTTCACGTACCCAGTACTTC
D: -; V: TRBV14; J: TRBJ2-1; size: few; CDR3: CASSQDKLGGGQRNNEQFF; DNA: TGTGCCAGCAGCCAAGATAAACTAGGCGGTGGTCAACGCAACAATGAGCAGTTCTTC
D: -; V: TRBV7-3; J: TRBJ2-5; size: few; CDR3: CASSSTRRDGKQETQYF; DNA: TGTGCCAGCAGCTCTACCCGCCGGGACGGTAAACAAGAGACCCAGTACTTC
D: -; V: TRBV2; J: TRBJ2-5; size: many; CDR3: CASRTAKHETQYF; DNA: TGTGCCAGCAGGACAGCGAAGCACGAGACCCAGTACTTC
D: -; V: TRBV19; J: TRBJ1-1; size: -; CDR3: CASSIRVQLNTEAFF; DNA: TGTGCCAGTAGTATAAGAGTACAGCTGAACACTGAAGCTTTCTTT
D: -; V: TRBV28; J: TRBJ1-6; size: many; CDR3: CASSLLSRGESPLHF; DNA: TGTGCCAGCAGTTTATTGAGCAGGGGTGAATCACCCCTCCACTTT
D: TRBD2; V: TRBV3-1; J: TRBJ2-1; size: few; CDR3: CASSQGLAPSYNEQFF; DNA: TGTGCCAGCAGCCAAGGACTAGCGCCCTCCTACAATGAGCAGTTCTTC
D: TRBD2; V: TRBV7-2; J: TRBJ2-7; size: many; CDR3: CASSRRDSGNYEQYF; DNA: TGTGCCAGCAGCCGCCGGGATAGCGGGAACTACGAGCAGTACTTC
D: TRBD2; V: TRBV28; J: TRBJ2-7; size: many; CDR3: CASNLAGEGYEQYF; DNA: TGTGCCAGCAACCTAGCGGGAGAGGGCTACGAGCAGTACTTC
D: -; V: TRBV12-3/TRBV12-4; J: TRBJ1-6; size: few; CDR3: CASSPGREISPLHF; DNA: TGTGCCAGCAGTCCAGGACGGGAAATTTCACCCCTCCACTTT
D: TRBD1; V: TRBV6-1; J: TRBJ2-1; size: few; CDR3: CASRAGQGIFDEQFF; DNA: TGTGCCAGCAGGGCGGGACAGGGGATTTTCGATGAGCAGTTCTTC
D: -; V: TRBV7-9; J: TRBJ2-7; size: many; CDR3: CASPPAGGQHEQYF; DNA: TGTGCCAGCCCCCCTGCTGGGGGGCAGCACGAGCAGTACTTC
D: -; V: TRBV4-2; J: TRBJ2-5; size: few; CDR3: CASSQGTAEQETQYF; DNA: TGTGCCAGCAGCCAAGGAACAGCAGAGCAAGAGACCCAGTACTTC
D: -; V: TRBV20-1; J: TRBJ1-4; size: -; CDR3: CSAGSNEKLFF; DNA: TGCAGTGCTGGGAGTAATGAAAAACTGTTTTTT
D: -; V: TRBV6-1; J: TRBJ2-5; size: few; CDR3: CASSENRGRPIKTQYF; DNA: TGTGCCAGCAGTGAGAATCGGGGACGACCGATAAAGACCCAGTACTTC
D: TRBD2; V: TRBV30; J: TRBJ2-1; size: few; CDR3: CAWRRTSGKGEQFF; DNA: TGTGCCTGGCGCCGGACTAGCGGGAAGGGTGAGCAGTTCTTC
D: -; V: TRBV14; J: TRBJ1-2; size: -; CDR3: CASSQDGAGKRYTF; DNA: TGTGCCAGCAGCCAAGATGGGGCAGGGAAGCGCTACACCTTC
D: -; V: TRBV20-1; J: TRBJ1-2; size: many; CDR3: CSAVWTLGTDGYTF; DNA: TGCAGTGCTGTCTGGACATTGGGTACTGATGGCTACACCTTC
D: TRBD1; V: TRBV24-1; J: TRBJ2-4; size: few; CDR3: CATSDFRDSKNIQYF; DNA: TGTGCCACCAGTGATTTCCGGGACAGCAAAAACATTCAGTACTTC
D: -; V: TRBV24-1; J: TRBJ2-2; size: -; CDR3: CATSVPNSPDLNTGELFF; DNA: TGTGCCACCAGTGTCCCCAACAGCCCGGACCTGAACACCGGGGAGCTGTTTTTT
D: TRBD2; V: TRBV7-9; J: TRBJ2-7; size: many; CDR3: CASRRPLAGGFYEQYF; DNA: TGTGCCAGCAGACGACCCCTAGCGGGAGGTTTCTACGAGCAGTACTTC
D: -; V: TRBV6-1; J: TRBJ1-6; size: many; CDR3: CASSWGPSGSPLHF; DNA: TGTGCCAGCAGTTGGGGCCCATCGGGTTCACCCCTCCACTTT
D: TRBD1; V: TRBV20-1; J: TRBJ1-1; size: many; CDR3: CSAPPSGTGVTEAFF; DNA: TGCAGTGCTCCACCCTCCGGGACAGGGGTTACTGAAGCTTTCTTT
D: TRBD2; V: TRBV3-1; J: TRBJ2-7; size: many; CDR3: CASSRLTAGIEQYF; DNA: TGTGCCAGCAGCCGGTTAACAGCGGGAATCGAGCAGTACTTC
D: -; V: TRBV30; J: TRBJ2-7; size: many; CDR3: CAWSVWQKNSNYEQYF; DNA: TGTGCCTGGAGTGTTTGGCAGAAGAATAGTAACTACGAGCAGTACTTC
D: -; V: TRBV10-1; J: TRBJ2-1; size: many; CDR3: CASSEELSSYNEQFF; DNA: TGCGCCAGCAGTGAGGAGTTATCCTCCTACAATGAGCAGTTCTTC
D: TRBD1; V: TRBV28; J: TRBJ1-5; size: many; CDR3: CASRFDRGPNQPQHF; DNA: TGTGCCAGCAGATTTGACAGGGGGCCCAATCAGCCCCAGCATTTT
D: TRBD2; V: TRBV5-1; J: TRBJ2-1; size: many; CDR3: CASSLLAGKDNEQFF; DNA: TGCGCCAGCAGCTTACTAGCGGGTAAGGACAATGAGCAGTTCTTC
D: TRBD2; V: TRBV12-3/TRBV12-4; J: TRBJ2-7; size: many; CDR3: CASRLAGTSYEQYF; DNA: TGTGCCAGCAGACTAGCGGGGACTTCCTACGAGCAGTACTTC
D: -; V: TRBV6-2/TRBV6-3; J: TRBJ2-5; size: -; CDR3: CASSLTIETPYF; DNA: TGTGCCAGCAGTTTGACTATAGAGACCCCGTACTTC
D: -; V: TRBV18; J: TRBJ2-3; size: many; CDR3: CASSPQGTDTQYF; DNA: TGTGCCAGCAGCCCCCAAGGCACAGATACGCAGTATTTT
D: -; V: TRBV3-1; J: TRBJ1-1; size: many; CDR3: CASSPRGGQTSEAFF; DNA: TGTGCCAGCAGCCCAAGGGGGGGGCAGACTTCTGAAGCTTTCTTT
D: -; V: TRBV9; J: TRBJ1-5; size: -; CDR3: CASSVRLILRNQPQHF; DNA: TGTGCCAGCAGCGTCAGACTAATTTTACGCAATCAGCCCCAGCATTTT
D: -; V: TRBV2; J: TRBJ2-2; size: -; CDR3: CASRSKTGTTGELFF; DNA: TGTGCCAGCAGGTCAAAGACCGGGACCACCGGGGAGCTGTTTTTT
D: TRBD1; V: TRBV4-3; J: TRBJ2-3; size: few; CDR3: CASSQEGAGGQYF; DNA: TGCGCCAGCAGCCAAGAAGGGGCAGGGGGGCAGTATTTT
D: -; V: TRBV4-1; J: TRBJ1-3; size: -; CDR3: CASSQDGAVNSGNTIYF; DNA: TGCGCCAGCAGCCAAGATGGGGCCGTTAACTCTGGAAACACCATATATTTT
D: TRBD2; V: TRBV6-1; J: TRBJ2-5; size: many; CDR3: CASSFSPGGQETQYF; DNA: TGTGCCAGCAGCTTCTCGCCGGGGGGGCAAGAGACCCAGTACTTC
D: -; V: TRBV12-3/TRBV12-4; J: TRBJ1-2; size: many; CDR3: CASSKGPTNYGYTF; DNA: TGTGCCAGCAGTAAAGGGCCTACTAACTATGGCTACACCTTC
D: TRBD1; V: TRBV12-3/TRBV12-4; J: TRBJ1-2; size: many; CDR3: CASSGTGEVYGYTF; DNA: TGTGCCAGCAGTGGGACAGGGGAGGTCTATGGCTACACCTTC
D: -; V: TRBV6-1; J: TRBJ1-2; size: few; CDR3: CASTLGIYGYTF; DNA: TGTGCCAGCACCTTAGGGATTTATGGCTACACCTTC
D: TRBD1; V: TRBV12-3/TRBV12-4; J: TRBJ1-2; size: many; CDR3: CASRYAQGEVRGYTF; DNA: TGTGCCAGCCGGTACGCTCAGGGGGAAGTACGTGGCTACACCTTC
D: -; V: TRBV20-1; J: TRBJ1-2; size: -; CDR3: CSALGPGYTF; DNA: TGCAGTGCTTTAGGCCCCGGCTACACCTTC
D: -; V: TRBV19; J: TRBJ2-5; size: few; CDR3: CASARLGVRSETQYF; DNA: TGTGCCAGTGCAAGACTCGGGGTTCGGAGTGAGACCCAGTACTTC
D: -; V: TRBV30; J: TRBJ2-1; size: -; CDR3: CAWGETSYNEQFF; DNA: TGTGCCTGGGGGGAGACCTCCTACAATGAGCAGTTCTTC